This passage covers 5 T cell receptor beta chains from one sample sequenced in a study of T cell repertoires in cytomegalovirus infection. TCRdb used MiXCR to reprocess the reads, holding one entry per CDR3 protein. The sample lists 400,000 to 600,000 distinct CDR3 sequences; under 45% were seen once. Their antigens are not known. The sequencing used cultured PBMCs, collected from culture after CMV antigen stimulation. Receptor source: a human donor in good health (CMV status not recorded). Some clones in this sample may be carry-over from other donors' samples.

V is TRBV11-2 and J is TRBJ2-7, with 9 bases matching TRBD1. Per germline, CDR1 SGHAT and CDR2 FQNNGV. The CDR3 length is 13 residues. V was pared by 7 bases and J by 3 bases, with 4 bases of the junction left unmatched. CDR3 in amino acids: CASTLDRGYEQYF. In DNA form, the CDR3 reads TGTGCCAGCACCTTGGACAGGGGCTACGAGCAGTACTTC.

This clonotype was observed a few times. The chain links TRBV12-3 or TRBV12-4 to TRBJ2-1, with 10 bases that match TRBD2. There are 15 residues in the CDR3. After removal of 5 bases from V and 6 bases from J, the junction contained 7 bases not matched to a gene. CDR3 residues: CASSPSGRALNEQFF. In nucleotides, the CDR3 is TGTGCCAGCAGTCCCAGCGGGAGGGCCCTCAATGAGCAGTTCTTC.

This clonotype was found a few times. The CDR3 region is CASSSQGAQYEQYF. DNA of the CDR3: TGTGCCAGCAGCTCCCAGGGGGCCCAATACGAGCAGTACTTC. The chain combines TRBV11-2 with TRBJ2-7, with TRBD1 identical over 8 bases. The CDR3 contains 14 residues. From germline, CDR1 is SGHAT and CDR2 FQNNGV. V lost 4 bases to trimming and J lost 4 bases; unmatched junction nucleotides: 6.

The V and J genes are TRBV10-3 and TRBJ1-1, with D maybe TRBD1 (5 bases). The CDR3 consists of 15 residues. Germline CDR1 and CDR2: ENHRY and SYGVKD. Trimming left V 4 bases short and J 7 bases short, with 19 bases between. In DNA, the CDR3 is TGTGCCATCAGTGGAGCGGGGGGAAGATCCGGTGAAGCTTTCTTT. Translated: CAISGAGGRSGEAFF.

The chain carries TRBV6-1 and TRBJ1-3; the D gene is possibly TRBD1 (6 bases). The CDR3 runs 16 residues. Germline values: CDR1 MNHNS, CDR2 SASEGT. Trimming took 9 bases from V and 0 from J, leaving 18 bases between them. The CDR3 loop is CASRRQATISGNTIYF. In DNA form, the CDR3 reads TGTGCCAGTAGAAGACAGGCCACAATCTCTGGAAACACCATATATTTT.